The 17 T cell receptor beta chains reported below all come from one sample, sequenced in a study of cytomegalovirus exposure and HLA in healthy donors. The PCR ran on 60 Vbeta and 13 Jbeta primers. Repertoires were generated with immunoSEQ multiplex PCR, while TCRdb's copy carries only in-frame clones and drops some. The repertoire holds tens of thousands of clones, with 63% as singletons. Sequencing was carried out using PBMCs. These receptors were obtained from a woman aged 40 to 50 in good health and CMV-seropositive.

This chain links TRBV7-2 with TRBJ2-5; maybe TRBD2 (6 bases). Trimming cost V 8 bases and J 5 bases, with 15 bases left between them. The V gene's germline CDR1 is SGHTA and CDR2 FQGNSA. The CDR3 length is 13 residues. The CDR3 coding sequence is TGTGCCAGCCGGGTGGGCGCGGGGGAGACCCAGTACTTC. Translation gives CASRVGAGETQYF.

The chain is built from TRBV28 and TRBJ2-5; a weak D match, TRBD2 (5 bases). The CDR3 runs to 13 residues. V was cut by 3 bases and J by 7 bases, with 12 bases left in between. Germline CDR1 reads MDHEN; CDR2 reads SYDVKM. Written as DNA, the CDR3 is TGTGCCAGCAGTTTCTGGGGAGTGGTGACCCAGTACTTC. Translating it yields CASSFWGVVTQYF. Filled out from reference TRBV28 and TRBJ2-5, the complete variable domain reads DVKVTQSSRYLVKRTGEKVFLECVQDMDHENMFWYRQDPGLGLRLIYFSYDVKMKEKGDIPEGYSVSREKKERFSLILESASTNQTSMYLCASSFWGVVTQYFGPGTRLLVL.

The chain links TRBV29-1 to TRBJ2-3, with 12 bases that match TRBD2. Germline trimming cut 3 bases from V and 2 bases from J; bases unmatched to any gene: 6. Germline V gene data show CDR1 as SQVTM and CDR2 as ANQGSEA. This CDR3 spans 16 amino acids. The CDR3, as DNA: TGCAGCGTTGATCCCCTAGCGGGAGGGCCCACAGATACGCAGTATTTT. Translation gives CSVDPLAGGPTDTQYF.

The chain employs TRBV4-3 and TRBJ2-5; D is unclear. The V gene lost 0 bases and the J gene lost 7 bases, with 18 bases spanning the gap. CDR3 length: 16 amino acids. Germline V gives CDR1 LGHNA, CDR2 YSLEER. The CDR3 sequence: CASSQDQWAASATQYF. For the CDR3, the DNA is TGCGCCAGCAGCCAAGATCAGTGGGCAGCTTCGGCGACCCAGTACTTC.

The V and J genes are TRBV27 and TRBJ2-3; D possibly corresponds to TRBD1 (6 bases). Germline V gene lookup returns CDR1 MNHEY and CDR2 SMNVEV (reference sequence). V dropped 4 bases and J dropped 6 bases, with 20 bases sitting between them. CDR3 length: 16 amino acids. The CDR3 DNA is TGTGCCAGCAGTTCACTGACAGGCCCCTCGGTGGATACGCAGTATTTT. Translation: CASSSLTGPSVDTQYF.

This chain links TRBV4-3 with TRBJ2-1; 10 nucleotides agree with TRBD2. J was trimmed by 1 base and V by 4 bases; bases with no gene match: 7. The germline gives CDR1 LGHNA, CDR2 YSLEER. The CDR3 consists of 17 residues. CDR3 nucleotide sequence: TGCGCCAGCAGCCTAGGACTAGCGGTTTCGTCCTACAATGAGCAGTTCTTC. Translated, it gives CASSLGLAVSSYNEQFF.

The chain is built from TRBV7-9 and TRBJ1-2; maybe TRBD1 (5 bases). The CDR3 is 15 amino acids. The V gene's germline CDR1 is SEHNR and CDR2 FQNEAQ (reference sequence). V shed 3 bases and J shed 1 base, with 12 bases lying between them. Written as DNA, the CDR3 is TGTGCCAGCAGCTTCCCCACGGGGGATAACTATGGCTACACCTTC. This translates into CASSFPTGDNYGYTF.

This clone came up a few times. This sample also contains other DNA sequences that code for the same CDR3. The chain recombines TRBV7-2 with TRBJ2-3; D not certain. The CDR3 spans 12 residues. V was pared by 4 bases and J by 2 bases, with 4 bases between. CDR1 is SGHTA, CDR2 FQGNSA, per germline. Here the CDR3 reads CASSSYTDTQYF. CDR3 nucleotide sequence: TGTGCCAGCAGCTCCTACACAGATACGCAGTATTTT.

This chain connects TRBV7-8 to TRBJ2-7; the D is unclear. Germline loops: CDR1 SGHVS, CDR2 FQNEAQ. V lost 5 bases to trimming and J lost 0 bases, with 14 bases between them. This CDR3 comprises 15 residues. The CDR3 sequence: CASSPLTLSSYEQYF. CDR3 bases: TGTGCCAGCAGCCCGCTAACTTTAAGCTCCTACGAGCAGTACTTC.

This clone was found once. V is TRBV6-6 and J is TRBJ1-2, with D possibly being TRBD1 (5 bases). This CDR3 is built from 16 residues. Germline V lookup: CDR1 MNHNY, CDR2 SVGAGI (reference sequence). V gave up 6 bases and J gave up 7 bases, with 24 bases separating them. The CDR3, as DNA: TGTGCCAGCAGGTTCCCCGCGGGACCGGTCGTTCCTGGCTACACCTTC. Translation: CASRFPAGPVVPGYTF.

The table lists this clone with a few counts. The DNA for the CDR3 is TGTGCCAGCAGTGAATCGGACAGTAGTTATGAAAAACTGTTTTTT. The encoded protein is CASSESDSSYEKLFF. V and J are TRBV2 and TRBJ1-4, with D perhaps matching TRBD1 (6 bases). This CDR3 is built from 15 residues. The germline V gene has CDR1 SNHLY and CDR2 FYNNEI. With 2 bases removed from V and 6 bases from J, the gap between germline ends came to 13 bases.

The CDR3 nucleotides read TGCGCCAGCAGCCCCGGGACTAGTGTCTACGAGCAGTACTTC. Its protein is CASSPGTSVYEQYF. The chain is built from TRBV5-1 and TRBJ2-7; TRBD2 matches at 8 bases. V trimming: 4 bases; J trimming: 3 bases; junction bases outside the gene matches: 6. The CDR3 covers 14 residues. The germline gives CDR1 SGHRS, CDR2 YFSETQ.

Remarks on this clone: At one end the junction does not follow the germline gene, possibly because of a read error. Other DNA sequences in the sample encode the same CDR3. This chain uses TRBV6-5 with TRBJ2-7; D unresolved. The CDR3 covers 15 residues. CDR1 and CDR2 from the germline V gene are MNHEY and SVGAGI. The CDR3 DNA follows: TGTGCCAGCAGTTACTCGAGTCCTTTTGCCTACGAACAGTACTTC. Translated: CASSYSSPFAYEQYF.

This rearrangement joins TRBV5-1 to TRBJ1-3; a possible D gene is TRBD1 (6 bases). The V end was cut by 0 bases, the J end by 2 bases, with 9 bases between. The CDR3 is 15 amino acids. Germline V gene sequence: CDR1 SGHRS, CDR2 YFSETQ. The CDR3 nucleotides are TGCGCCAGCAGCTTGGCAGGGGATCCTGGAAACACCATATATTTT. Translated, it gives CASSLAGDPGNTIYF.

The rearrangement links TRBV6-1 to TRBJ1-6; TRBD1 matches 7 bases. This CDR3 contains 15 residues. J gave up 5 bases and V 2 bases, and 3 bases lay outside the gene matches. The V gene's germline CDR1 is MNHNS and CDR2 SASEGT. The chain's CDR3 is CASSEFGTDNSPLHF. The CDR3 DNA sequence: TGTGCCAGCAGTGAATTCGGGACAGATAATTCACCCCTCCACTTT.

In this sample, this clone turned up a few times. V and J are TRBV4-3 and TRBJ1-2; TRBD1 aligns across 8 bases. Per the germline V gene, CDR1 is LGHNA and CDR2 is YSLEER. The ends lost 0 bases at V and 8 bases at J; junction bases unmatched: 14. The CDR3 extends over 17 amino acids. This CDR3 is CASSQDWGTGGLGGYTF. In DNA, the CDR3 is TGCGCCAGCAGCCAAGATTGGGGAACAGGGGGTTTAGGGGGCTACACCTTC.

The chain links TRBV4-3 to TRBJ1-1, with D perhaps TRBD1 (6 bases). CDR1 and CDR2 (germline): LGHNA, YSLEER. This CDR3 has 16 amino acids. V was clipped by 4 bases and J by 8 bases, with 23 bases between them. This CDR3 reads CASSPSVAGQSREAFF. The CDR3 region has the DNA TGCGCCAGCAGCCCTTCCGTGGCAGGACAGTCAAGAGAAGCTTTCTTT.